This T cell receptor (beta chain) was found in a study of chronic HIV infection and antiretroviral therapy (dated by TCRdb to 2014 to 2015). The germline V and J ends show losses of 5 bases and 8 bases respectively, and no gene match explains 12 bases of the junction. From a lookup of the germline V gene (reference sequence), CDR1 and CDR2 are SEHNR and FQNEAQ. The CDR3, from cysteine to phenylalanine, totals 15 residues. This entry keeps only the CDR3 DNA: 45 bases, framed from base 1. The library was generated by 5' RACE. TCRdb records Illumina MiSeq as the sequencer. The public reads were quality trimmed at Q25 with fastp and then assembled into clones with MiXCR by TCRdb, keeping productive beta chains. Every distinct CDR3 protein forms one entry, paired with its most common genes and DNA. This sample has 40,000 to 60,000 distinct CDR3 sequences in its table, and about 18% of those were observed once. The ten largest clones represent under 3.5% of the sample.

This clonotype came up a few times. Its antigen has not been determined. No much larger clone exists at a distance of one base, and base qualities are not known. The sample comprised peripheral blood. The V gene is TRBV7-9 and the J gene is TRBJ2-1; 7 of the junction bases match TRBD1. This TCR came from an adult who had HIV and had not received antiretroviral therapy, or was an uninfected healthy control (not recorded which). In nucleotide form, the sequence is TGTGCCAGCAGCCAAATGACAGGGTACCTGGATGAGCAGTTCTTC. This translates into CASSQMTGYLDEQFF.